In this sample, the clone carrying this TCR beta chain turned up a few times. Its target is not known. This sample stems from a study of beta chain features in type 1 diabetes. Study-wide results and caveats: A moderate, significant TCRB CDR3 shortening appeared in type 1 diabetes across four CD4+ subsets.

The isolated RNA, all of it, was reverse transcribed, so expressed TCRB transcripts were what got sequenced. Produced via immunoSEQ multiplex PCR; TCRdb's table is partial and in-frame only. This sample carries 400,000 or so clones, around a tenth of them seen once, and the ten largest clones take around 0.66%. Sequences were obtained from central memory CD4+ T cells from blood. The sequence derives from a young man with type 1 diabetes.

In nucleotides, the CDR3 is TGCGCCAGCAGCCAAGATAAGGAGTTTGCCCAGCATTTT. It codes for CASSQDKEFAQHF. V is TRBV4-1 and J is TRBJ1-5, with D unresolved. Germline loops: CDR1 MGHRA, CDR2 YSYEKL. CDR3 size: 13 residues. V lost 0 bases and J 11 bases, leaving 11 bases between the germline ends.